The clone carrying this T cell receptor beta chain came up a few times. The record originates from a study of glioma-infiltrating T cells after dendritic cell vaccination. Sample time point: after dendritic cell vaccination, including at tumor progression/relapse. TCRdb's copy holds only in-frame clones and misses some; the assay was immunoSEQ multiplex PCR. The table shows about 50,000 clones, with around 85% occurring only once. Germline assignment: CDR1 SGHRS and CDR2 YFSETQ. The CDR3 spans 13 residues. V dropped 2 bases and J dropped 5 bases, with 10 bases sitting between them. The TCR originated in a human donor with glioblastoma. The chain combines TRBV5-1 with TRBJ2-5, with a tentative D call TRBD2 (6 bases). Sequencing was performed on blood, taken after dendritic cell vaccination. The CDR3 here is CASSFGSSETQYF. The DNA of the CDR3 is TGCGCCAGCAGCTTCGGGAGTTCGGAGACCCAGTACTTC.